This TCR beta chain was sequenced in a study of beta chain features in type 1 diabetes. Study overall: Sorted cells numbering 95 million to 110 million were examined across all samples.

On average, the one heparinised blood draw given by each donor was approximately 0.12 L. TCRB transcripts that were expressed got sequenced, as all of the isolated RNA had been reverse transcribed. TCRdb keeps only in-frame clones here, not all; method: immunoSEQ multiplex PCR. The sample holds about 320,000 clones, approximately 14% seen once. Germline V gives CDR1 KGHSH, CDR2 LQKENI. This CDR3 is built from 14 residues. V was shortened by 6 bases and J by 5 bases, with 11 bases between the two germline ends. What was sequenced was central memory CD4+ T cells from blood. The clonotype was recovered from a man under 40 in good health. The V and J genes are TRBV18 and TRBJ2-6, with unresolved D. The DNA for the CDR3 is TGTGCCAGCTCGAGTACTTCTCGGGCCAACGTCCTGACTTTC. This codes for CASSSTSRANVLTF.